This is a list of T cell receptor beta chains from one sample in a study of cytomegalovirus exposure and HLA in healthy donors. Sequenced by immunoSEQ multiplex PCR; TCRdb stores in-frame clones only, minus some. Of roughly 100,000 clones listed, around three quarters are singletons. The specimen was PBMCs. Source of these receptors: a man aged 45 to 65 in good health and CMV-seropositive. Each CDR3 is given with its conserved first and last residue. Each record gives: V gene, D gene, J gene, CDR3 DNA, CDR3 protein. D genes are given only for firm matches.

v_call: TRBV18; d_call: NA; j_call: TRBJ2-3; cdr3_nt: TGTGCCAGCTCACCACGGCCAGGATCTCCTACAGATACGCAGTATTTT; cdr3_aa: CASSPRPGSPTDTQYF
v_call: TRBV4-1; d_call: TRBD1; j_call: TRBJ2-3; cdr3_nt: TGCGCCAGCAGCCAAGCCTCCCGCCTTGGACAGGGACACACAGATACGCAGTATTTT; cdr3_aa: CASSQASRLGQGHTDTQYF
v_call: TRBV30; d_call: NA; j_call: TRBJ2-1; cdr3_nt: TGTGCCTGGATTAGACTAGTCTGTGAGCAGTTCTTC; cdr3_aa: CAWIRLVCEQFF
v_call: TRBV5-1; d_call: TRBD2; j_call: TRBJ2-3; cdr3_nt: TGCGCCAGCAGCCCGGGACTAGCGAGAGATACGCAGTATTTT; cdr3_aa: CASSPGLARDTQYF
v_call: TRBV19; d_call: TRBD1; j_call: TRBJ2-1; cdr3_nt: TGTGCCAGTAGTCCCCGAAGGGGGCCGGAGTACAATGAGCAGTTCTTC; cdr3_aa: CASSPRRGPEYNEQFF
v_call: TRBV5-1; d_call: NA; j_call: TRBJ2-6; cdr3_nt: TGCGCCAGCGAACAGGGAGATGGGGCCAACGGCCTGACTTTC; cdr3_aa: CASEQGDGANGLTF
v_call: TRBV19; d_call: NA; j_call: TRBJ2-1; cdr3_nt: TGTGCCAGTAGTATAGCTCGCGGGACCTACAATGAGCAGTTCTTC; cdr3_aa: CASSIARGTYNEQFF
v_call: TRBV29-1; d_call: NA; j_call: TRBJ2-5; cdr3_nt: TGCAGCGTTGAAGATACAGGGACGGAAGAGACCCAGTACTTC; cdr3_aa: CSVEDTGTEETQYF
v_call: TRBV5-1; d_call: NA; j_call: TRBJ1-2; cdr3_nt: TGCGCCAGCAGCCCCCCGGGGGGATCTAAGGGCTACACCTTC; cdr3_aa: CASSPPGGSKGYTF
v_call: TRBV11-2; d_call: TRBD1; j_call: TRBJ1-2; cdr3_nt: TGTGCCAGCAGCTTAGAGGGGACAGCCGGCTACACCTTC; cdr3_aa: CASSLEGTAGYTF
v_call: TRBV5-4; d_call: TRBD2; j_call: TRBJ2-3; cdr3_nt: TGTGCCAGCAGCTCCTTTAGCGGGGGGCCGGTTACTAGCACAGATACGCAGTATTTT; cdr3_aa: CASSSFSGGPVTSTDTQYF
v_call: TRBV10-3; d_call: NA; j_call: TRBJ2-4; cdr3_nt: TGTGCCATCAGTGAGCGGCAGGGGGGAGGAAACATTCAGTACTTC; cdr3_aa: CAISERQGGGNIQYF
v_call: TRBV6-1; d_call: TRBD1; j_call: TRBJ2-3; cdr3_nt: TGTGCCAGCAGTTCCCCCCGACAGGGTACGCAGTATTTT; cdr3_aa: CASSSPRQGTQYF
v_call: TRBV2; d_call: TRBD2; j_call: TRBJ2-3; cdr3_nt: TGTGCCTCCCCGCGGGAGGGAGGGTCAGATACGCAGTATTTT; cdr3_aa: CASPREGGSDTQYF
v_call: TRBV6-5; d_call: TRBD2; j_call: TRBJ2-3; cdr3_nt: TGTGCCAGCAGGAAGGTAGCGGGAGGGGAAGATACGCAGTATTTT; cdr3_aa: CASRKVAGGEDTQYF